These T cell receptor beta chains were read from a single sample in a study of T-cell reconstitution after alpha-beta-depleted transplantation in children. One entry per CDR3 protein, called by TCRdb with MiXCR from the PCR reads. Here the sample spans a few hundred thousand distinct CDR3 sequences, 27% being singletons. This material consisted of PBMCs, taken before TCRalphabeta/CD19-depleted stem cell transplant. These receptors came from a boy under two years old with Wiskott-Aldrich syndrome, due to receive a stem cell transplant. Both conserved end residues are trimmed from each CDR3. D genes are given only for firm matches.

CDR3	D	V
ASSQFQSLAGIEQF	TRBD2	TRBV3-1
ASSAGDRAFYEQY	TRBD1	TRBV5-1
ASSLDLPLAGGTDTQY	TRBD2	TRBV11-2
ASSHPGLARTDTQY	TRBD2	TRBV5-1
ASSLPSGNIQY	TRBD2	TRBV7-8
ASSQGSGSYSPLH	.	TRBV3-1
ASSLGEGIPIVREQY	.	TRBV5-5
ASSLARQNRLYGYT	.	TRBV5-1
ASSLEGTSGRARMDTQY	TRBD2	TRBV12-3/TRBV12-4
ASSQGLQGPRGSLF	.	TRBV3-1
SVEGGSGTSEKLF	.	TRBV29-1
ASSAVSHGELF	.	TRBV5-1
ASADPGRSYEQY	.	TRBV12-3/TRBV12-4
ASSSGTSRLQETQY	TRBD2	TRBV3-1
SASPGQTQY	.	TRBV20-1
ASRAATGEWETQY	.	TRBV12-3/TRBV12-4
ASSPLSGRAYNEQF	TRBD2	TRBV5-1